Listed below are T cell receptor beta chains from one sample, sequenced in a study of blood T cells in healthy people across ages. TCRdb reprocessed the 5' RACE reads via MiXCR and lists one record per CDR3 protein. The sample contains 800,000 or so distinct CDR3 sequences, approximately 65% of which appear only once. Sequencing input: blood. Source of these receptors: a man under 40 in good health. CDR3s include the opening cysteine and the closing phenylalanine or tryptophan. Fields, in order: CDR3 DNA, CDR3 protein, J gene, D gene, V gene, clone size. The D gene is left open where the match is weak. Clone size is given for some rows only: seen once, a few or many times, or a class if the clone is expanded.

TGTGCCAGCAGCCGAGACAGGGGCCCGTACCAAGAGACCCAGTACTTC CASSRDRGPYQETQYF TRBJ2-5 TRBD1 TRBV5-6 few
TGCAGTTTGCTAGATAGGGGGCCGAGAGAGACCCAGTACTTC CSLLDRGPRETQYF TRBJ2-5 TRBD1 TRBV20-1 once
TGCAGTGCCGCGTTAGATACGCAGTATTTT CSAALDTQYF TRBJ2-3 . TRBV20-1 .
TGTGCCAGCAGTTCTCCGGGACAGGGAAGCTATGGCTACACCTTC CASSSPGQGSYGYTF TRBJ1-2 TRBD1 TRBV27 .
TGTGCCAGCAGCCCGGCGGGGGGTGACTACGAGCAGTACTTC CASSPAGGDYEQYF TRBJ2-7 TRBD2 TRBV7-3 once
TGCAGCGTTAATAACAGGGATAACTATGGCTACACCTTC CSVNNRDNYGYTF TRBJ1-2 . TRBV29-1 .
TGTGCCAGCAAGGGACAGTCCTACGAGCAGTACTTC CASKGQSYEQYF TRBJ2-7 TRBD1 TRBV7-9 .
TGTGCCAGCAGCTTGAGGGGTCAGCTTAGCGCAGATACGCAGTATTTT CASSLRGQLSADTQYF TRBJ2-3 . TRBV7-2 .
TGTGCCAGCAGCGCGACTAGCGGGGCCTACGAGCAGTACTTC CASSATSGAYEQYF TRBJ2-7 TRBD2 TRBV9 .
TGTGCCATCAGTGAAAGAGCGGGGGGGCCGACAGATACGCAGTATTTT CAISERAGGPTDTQYF TRBJ2-3 TRBD2 TRBV10-3 .
TGTGCCAGCAGTTCGGGGGCTCTGCGGTCACCCCTCCACTTT CASSSGALRSPLHF TRBJ1-6 . TRBV28 .
TGTGCCAGCAGCCTTCGGACAGGGGACTGGTACTTC CASSLRTGDWYF TRBJ2-7 TRBD1 TRBV27 few
TGTGCCAGCAGCGTAGGGGCCGGGCTGTTCTTC CASSVGAGLFF TRBJ2-1 . TRBV9 few
TGCAGTGCTCGGGGGCATGAGGAAAAACTGTTTTTT CSARGHEEKLFF TRBJ1-4 . TRBV20-1 .
TGCAGCGTTGAAGGTTCTACCCGGACAGGTACAACTAATGAAAAACTGTTTTTT CSVEGSTRTGTTNEKLFF TRBJ1-4 TRBD1 TRBV29-1 .
TGTGCCAGCAGTTTGGGACAGGGGCGGAGGGGTGGCTACACCTTC CASSLGQGRRGGYTF TRBJ1-2 TRBD1 TRBV6-5 few
TGCGCCAGCAGCCAAGAAGTAAAACTCTACGAGCAGTACTTC CASSQEVKLYEQYF TRBJ2-7 . TRBV4-1 .
TGCGCCAGCAGCCAACAACAGGGCTCTGTAGGGAACGAGCAGTACTTC CASSQQQGSVGNEQYF TRBJ2-7 . TRBV4-3 .
TGCAGCGTTGTAAGGGACAATACAGATACGCAGTATTTT CSVVRDNTDTQYF TRBJ2-3 . TRBV29-1 .
TGTGCCAGCAGTTACCTAGCGGTCCAAGAGACCCAGTACTTC CASSYLAVQETQYF TRBJ2-5 TRBD2 TRBV7-2 few
TGTGCCAGCAGCTCCCGATCCGCCAGGGTCGGCGAGCAGTACTTC CASSSRSARVGEQYF TRBJ2-7 . TRBV7-9 .
TGTGCCAGCAGCGTAGATATGAGCGTCTCCTATGGCTACACCTTC CASSVDMSVSYGYTF TRBJ1-2 . TRBV9 .